Shown below are 28 T cell receptor beta chains from a single sample sequenced in a study of T cells expressing NK-cell markers. TCRdb re-called the 5' RACE reads, yielding one record per CDR3 amino acid sequence without DNA. The table lists about 180,000 distinct CDR3 sequences, with around 21% in the top ten. The sample was blood T cells: a sorted CD56 or NKG2C T cell subset, CD4+ or CD8+ T cells, or bulk PBMC T cells (not recorded which). These receptors were collected from a man aged 18 to 69 in good health.

The chain carries TRBV24-1 and TRBJ2-1; TCRdb reports TRBD1, a call that lacks DNA to check it against. Germline loops: CDR1 KGHDR, CDR2 SFDVKD. The length of the CDR3 is 17 residues. CDR3 sequence reads: CATSDTQVPEAYNEQFF.

The CDR3 here is CASSFGAIDTQYF. The chain combines TRBV27 with TRBJ2-3; TCRdb proposes TRBD2, but this gene call is untestable without DNA. CDR1 is MNHEY and CDR2 is SMNVEV in the germline V gene (reference sequence). The CDR3 spans 13 residues.

The chain is built from TRBV20-1 and TRBJ1-2; the D gene TCRdb calls, TRBD1, cannot be checked with no DNA. CDR3 length: 15 amino acids. Germline-derived CDR1 and CDR2 are DFQATT and SNEGSKA (reference sequence). CDR3 in amino acids: CSAHEVGTTKNGYTF.

The rearrangement uses TRBV10-2 and TRBJ1-4; with no DNA, the TCRdb D assignment of TRBD1 cannot be verified. Germline V gene sequence: CDR1 WSHSY, CDR2 SAAADI. The CDR3 extends over 14 amino acids. The CDR3 sequence is CASRDRGELEKLFF.

The CDR3: CASSLLGIYSYEQYF. The genes are TRBV5-1 and TRBJ2-7. This CDR3 has 15 residues. Germline-derived CDR1 and CDR2 are SGHRS and YFSETQ.

The CDR3 protein is CASSQILTPGELFF. This chain connects TRBV3-1 to TRBJ2-2. From germline, CDR1 is LGHDT and CDR2 YNNKEL (reference sequence). The CDR3 length is 14 residues. Filled out from reference TRBV3-1 and TRBJ2-2, the complete variable domain reads DTAVSQTPKYLVTQMGNDKSIKCEQNLGHDTMYWYKQDSKKFLKIMFSYNNKELIINETVPNRFSPKSPDKAHLNLHINSLELGDSAVYFCASSQILTPGELFFGEGSRLTVL.

This chain connects TRBV11-2 to TRBJ2-1; lacking DNA, the TRBD1 call made by TCRdb goes unchecked. The germline V gene encodes CDR1 SGHAT and CDR2 FQNNGV. The CDR3 runs 14 residues. The CDR3 spells CASSPWGAMREQFF.

V is TRBV11-2 and J is TRBJ2-2; the TRBD2 assignment by TCRdb is unverifiable without DNA. The CDR3 has 16 amino acids. The germline CDR1 and CDR2 sequences are SGHAT and FQNNGV. CDR3 in amino acids: CASSYSGGARTGELFF.

The chain has TRBV12-3 or TRBV12-4 and TRBJ2-6; the TRBD1 assignment by TCRdb is unverifiable without DNA. This CDR3 is built from 16 residues. The CDR3: CASRPAGVTGANVLTF.

The J gene is TRBJ2-6, the V gene TRBV5-1; TCRdb's D call, TRBD1, is unchecked because there is no DNA. Germline V gives CDR1 SGHRS, CDR2 YFSETQ. The CDR3 is 17 residues long. CDR3 sequence: CASSLGQGLSGANVLTF.

CDR3 in amino acids: CAWKPSSYNEQFF. The J gene is TRBJ2-1, the V gene TRBV30. The germline V gene has CDR1 GTSNPN and CDR2 SVGIG (reference sequence). The CDR3 extends over 13 amino acids.

This chain uses TRBV29-1 with TRBJ2-2; TCRdb indicates TRBD1, and absent DNA this call remains unverified. This CDR3 is built from 17 residues. Germline assignment: CDR1 SQVTM and CDR2 ANQGSEA. The CDR3 here is CSVAPILGQGKAGELFF.

V gene TRBV9 combines with J gene TRBJ1-2. This CDR3 has 16 amino acids. Germline values: CDR1 SGDLS, CDR2 YYNGEE. CDR3 region: CASSATPPAGAGGYTF.

This rearrangement joins TRBV20-1 to TRBJ2-7; there is no DNA to check the TCRdb D call of TRBD1. The CDR3 contains 12 residues. CDR1 is DFQATT, CDR2 SNEGSKA, per germline (reference sequence). CDR3 loop: CSGRESSYEQYF.

This chain connects TRBV2 to TRBJ1-5; the D call from TCRdb, TRBD1, cannot be confirmed without DNA. The CDR3 consists of 16 residues. Germline CDR1 and CDR2: SNHLY and FYNNEI. CDR3 sequence reads: CASSVGRGGRGQPQHF.

This rearrangement joins TRBV2 to TRBJ2-3; TCRdb's assignment of TRBD1 cannot be checked, as there is no DNA. CDR3 length: 14 residues. Germline CDR1 reads SNHLY; CDR2 reads FYNNEI. The CDR3 reads CASSGQGARDTQYF.

The chain recombines TRBV2 with TRBJ2-7; with no DNA, the TCRdb D assignment of TRBD2 cannot be verified. This CDR3 spans 15 amino acids. Germline CDR1 reads SNHLY; CDR2 reads FYNNEI. The CDR3 protein is CASSEDSGGTYEQYF.

This chain joins TRBV2 and TRBJ2-3. In germline, CDR1 is SNHLY, CDR2 FYNNEI. CDR3 length: 14 amino acids. The CDR3: CASSGEYHTDTQYF.

The chain uses TRBV7-6 and TRBJ2-5. The germline CDR1 and CDR2 sequences are SGHVS and FNYEAQ. The CDR3 is 13 residues long. CDR3 sequence: CASSLIRRETQYF.

This sequence joins TRBV20-1 and TRBJ2-7. Germline V lookup: CDR1 DFQATT, CDR2 SNEGSKA (reference sequence). The CDR3 spans 14 residues. CDR3 amino acids: CSAYETGTTYEQYF.

The chain has TRBV2 and TRBJ2-1; TCRdb reports TRBD1, a call that lacks DNA to check it against. Germline V gives CDR1 SNHLY, CDR2 FYNNEI. The CDR3 runs 16 residues. CDR3 sequence reads: CASSGGVWVGYNEQFF.

The chain combines TRBV4-2 with TRBJ1-1; the TCRdb D gene call, TRBD1, has no DNA to confirm it. This CDR3 is built from 14 residues. Germline lookup yields CDR1 LGHNA and CDR2 YNFKEQ. CDR3 amino acids: CASSQVSDRGEAFF.

V gene TRBV20-1 combines with J gene TRBJ2-1; the D call of TRBD2 rests on TCRdb alone, since no DNA is present to check it. Germline V gene lookup returns CDR1 DFQATT and CDR2 SNEGSKA (reference sequence). The CDR3 is made up of 13 amino acids. CDR3 loop: CSADSGGATEQFF.

The rearrangement uses TRBV5-4 and TRBJ1-1. Germline-derived CDR1 and CDR2 are SGHNT and YYREEE (reference sequence). The CDR3 totals 13 residues. CDR3 residues: CASSLTTGTEAFF.

Here the CDR3 reads CASSLPLALDEQFF. The chain combines TRBV28 with TRBJ2-1; TCRdb names TRBD2, which stays unverified in the absence of DNA. CDR1 and CDR2 (germline): MDHEN, SYDVKM. This CDR3 is 14 amino acids long.

The V call is TRBV4-1, the J call TRBJ2-1. The CDR3 length is 13 residues. Germline CDR1 is MGHRA and CDR2 is YSYEKL. This CDR3 reads CASSDHYYNEQFF.

The V call is TRBV2, the J call TRBJ2-4; TCRdb's D call, TRBD2, is unchecked because there is no DNA. This CDR3 comprises 12 residues. Germline V gene lookup returns CDR1 SNHLY and CDR2 FYNNEI. CDR3 amino acids: CASSDPRNIQYF. Full variable domain (outside the CDR3, taken from reference TRBV2 and TRBJ2-4): EPEVTQTPSHQVTQMGQEVILRCVPISNHLYFYWYRQILGQKVEFLVSFYNNEISEKSEIFDDQFSVERPDGSNFTLKIRSTKLEDSAMYFCASSDPRNIQYFGAGTRLSVL.

This chain connects TRBV13 to TRBJ2-7; TCRdb's D call, TRBD2, is unchecked because there is no DNA. The CDR3 runs 14 residues. Germline CDR1 PRHDT, CDR2 FYEKMQ (reference sequence). The CDR3 spells CASSATGEAYEQYF.